A single T cell receptor (beta chain) is shown here with its context. This entry belongs to a study of blood T cell repertoires in COVID-19. The wider study: COVID-19 samples from acute and convalescent phases originated in the United States, Italy and Spain. The analysed material was cDNA or gDNA that came from T cells, B-cell-depleted T cells, or PBMCs.

CDR3 size: 18 residues. Looked up from germline, CDR1 is MGHRA and CDR2 is YSYEKL. The trim removed 5 bases at V and 2 bases at J, leaving 15 bases unmatched. In the source study's methods: Nucleated cell counts were estimated from reference gene primer amplification. Sequencing used immunoSEQ multiplex PCR; TCRdb keeps in-frame clones, though not all of them. V, J and clone size reflect that table, while D and trimming were determined from the DNA. The data show around 200,000 clones, with about four fifths seen just once and 2% to 3% held by the top ten. The sequence was collected from a woman aged 40 to 55 with active or convalescent COVID-19. The sample taken for sequencing was peripheral blood. This chain joins TRBV4-1 and TRBJ2-3, with 8 bases identical to TRBD2. This CDR3 is CASSDAAAGGLFTDTQYF. Written as DNA, the CDR3 is TGCGCCAGCAGCGACGCCGCGGCGGGAGGCCTATTCACAGATACGCAGTATTTT.